This TCR beta chain was sequenced during a study of T cell responses to AZD1222 COVID-19 vaccine. In the study overall: Timing groups of about 4 and about 12 weeks for second doses were pooled. Findings and limits, study-wide: Seropositivity was recorded at baseline in only a handful of AZD1222 recipients. Spike regions recognized by vaccine-associated CD4 TCRs spanned the protein, led by 160-218 and 743-854.

Data came from immunoSEQ multiplex PCR; TCRdb stores just in-frame clones and leaves some out. The sample records roughly 200,000 clones, about 91% being singletons. As to this clone: What it binds is not known.

Germline V CDR1 and CDR2: SEHNR, FQNEAQ (reference sequence). CDR3 length equals 14 residues. V lost 6 bases and J 6 bases, leaving 14 bases between the germline ends. J is TRBJ2-2 and V is TRBV7-9, with a possible D match to TRBD1 (6 bases). Sequencing was performed on peripheral blood, taken on day 0 of AZD1222 vaccination. This TCR was recovered from an adult in good health. The CDR3 is CASRFTGSAGELFF. Written as DNA, the CDR3 is TGTGCCAGCAGATTCACAGGGTCCGCCGGGGAGCTGTTTTTT.